This is a list of T cell receptor beta chains from one sample in a study of cytomegalovirus exposure and HLA in healthy donors. Repertoires were generated with immunoSEQ multiplex PCR, while TCRdb's copy carries only in-frame clones and drops some. The top ten clones hold about 2.8% of a sample with about 110,000 clones, 71% of them seen once. Sequencing was carried out using PBMCs. Source of these receptors: a female donor in good health and CMV-seronegative. CDR3s include the opening cysteine and the closing phenylalanine or tryptophan. D genes are given only for firm matches. Some rows mark clone size as missing; the rest say once, few, many or name a class of expanded clone.

abundance: few; d_gene: TRBD1; v_gene: TRBV11-2; j_gene: TRBJ1-2; CDR3nt: TGTGCCAGCAGCACCGACAGGGGTAGCTATGGCTACACCTTC; CDR3aa: CASSTDRGSYGYTF
abundance: few; d_gene: -; v_gene: TRBV5-8; j_gene: TRBJ2-7; CDR3nt: TGTGCCAGCAACCCTCGACAGCCCTCCTACGAGCAGTACTTC; CDR3aa: CASNPRQPSYEQYF
abundance: -; d_gene: -; v_gene: TRBV27; j_gene: TRBJ2-7; CDR3nt: TGTGCCAGCAGTTTAACCGGGGAGAGGGCCTACGAGCAGTACTTC; CDR3aa: CASSLTGERAYEQYF
abundance: -; d_gene: -; v_gene: TRBV1; j_gene: TRBJ1-1; CDR3nt: TGCACCAGCAGCCCCCGAGCGGGGGGCACTGAAGCTTTCTTT; CDR3aa: CTSSPRAGGTEAFF
abundance: many; d_gene: TRBD1; v_gene: TRBV29-1; j_gene: TRBJ1-4; CDR3nt: TGCAGCGTTAGTCCAGGGGGCGGTGAAAAACTGTTTTTT; CDR3aa: CSVSPGGGEKLFF
abundance: -; d_gene: TRBD2; v_gene: TRBV29-1; j_gene: TRBJ2-1; CDR3nt: TGCGGGGGACTAGCGGGAGTTCAGCAGTTCTTC; CDR3aa: CGGLAGVQQFF
abundance: -; d_gene: TRBD2; v_gene: TRBV6-4; j_gene: TRBJ2-2; CDR3nt: TGTGCCAGCAGTGAAAGCGGGAGTACCGGGGAGCTGTTTTTT; CDR3aa: CASSESGSTGELFF
abundance: -; d_gene: TRBD1; v_gene: TRBV10-3; j_gene: TRBJ2-3; CDR3nt: TGTGCCATCAGGGGGACAGGGGAGGCAGATACGCAGTATTTT; CDR3aa: CAIRGTGEADTQYF
abundance: -; d_gene: -; v_gene: TRBV14; j_gene: TRBJ1-2; CDR3nt: TGTGCCAGCAGCCAAGATCGCAGGTCTGGCTACACCTTC; CDR3aa: CASSQDRRSGYTF
abundance: -; d_gene: TRBD1; v_gene: TRBV5-5; j_gene: TRBJ2-4; CDR3nt: TGTGCCAGCAGCCCCCGGGACAGGAAAAACATTCAGTACTTC; CDR3aa: CASSPRDRKNIQYF
abundance: -; d_gene: -; v_gene: TRBV7-2; j_gene: TRBJ1-2; CDR3nt: TGTGCCAGCAGCTTGAGCCCCATAGAAGATTATGGCTACACCTTC; CDR3aa: CASSLSPIEDYGYTF
abundance: few; d_gene: TRBD1; v_gene: TRBV7-8; j_gene: TRBJ1-5; CDR3nt: TGTGCCAGCAGCCAAAGGTGGACAGGGACAAATCAGCCCCAGCATTTT; CDR3aa: CASSQRWTGTNQPQHF
abundance: -; d_gene: TRBD2; v_gene: TRBV9; j_gene: TRBJ2-5; CDR3nt: TGTGCCAGCAGCCCCCGCCGAGGGCTAGCGGGAGGTCGAGAGACCCAGTACTTC; CDR3aa: CASSPRRGLAGGRETQYF
abundance: once; d_gene: TRBD1; v_gene: TRBV10-3; j_gene: TRBJ1-5; CDR3nt: TGTGCCACCAGGGAGGGACAGGGGATTAATCAGCCCCAGCATTTT; CDR3aa: CATREGQGINQPQHF
abundance: -; d_gene: TRBD1; v_gene: TRBV29-1; j_gene: TRBJ2-7; CDR3nt: TGCAGCGTTGAAGGCACGGGACAGGGGGCGCGGGAGCAGTACTTC; CDR3aa: CSVEGTGQGAREQYF
abundance: -; d_gene: TRBD1; v_gene: TRBV9; j_gene: TRBJ1-5; CDR3nt: TGTGCCAGCAGCGCGGGACAGGGGTCGGGTCAGCCCCAGCATTTT; CDR3aa: CASSAGQGSGQPQHF
abundance: -; d_gene: TRBD2; v_gene: TRBV5-6; j_gene: TRBJ2-5; CDR3nt: TGTGCCAGCAGCGTCCCTAGCGGGTCACAAGAGACCCAGTACTTC; CDR3aa: CASSVPSGSQETQYF
abundance: few; d_gene: -; v_gene: TRBV29-1; j_gene: TRBJ2-1; CDR3nt: TGCAGCGTTGAAGCCATTCAGGGGTCCTACAATGAGCAGTTCTTC; CDR3aa: CSVEAIQGSYNEQFF
abundance: -; d_gene: TRBD2; v_gene: TRBV18; j_gene: TRBJ2-1; CDR3nt: TGTGCCAGCTCACCACCCCCCGGGAGGGCCACCTACAATGAGCAGTTCTTC; CDR3aa: CASSPPPGRATYNEQFF
abundance: -; d_gene: -; v_gene: TRBV30; j_gene: TRBJ1-5; CDR3nt: TGTGCCTGGAGTGTAGGACAGCCAAATCAGCCCCAGCATTTT; CDR3aa: CAWSVGQPNQPQHF
abundance: -; d_gene: -; v_gene: TRBV6-1; j_gene: TRBJ1-2; CDR3nt: TGTGCCAGCAGTGACGTTTTCTATGGCTACACCTTC; CDR3aa: CASSDVFYGYTF
abundance: -; d_gene: -; v_gene: TRBV9; j_gene: TRBJ2-7; CDR3nt: TGTGCCAGCAGCGTAGGGCCGGGAGAGCAGTACTTC; CDR3aa: CASSVGPGEQYF
abundance: -; d_gene: -; v_gene: TRBV29-1; j_gene: TRBJ1-2; CDR3nt: TGCAGCGTTGAAGACAGGGCTGGCTACACCTTC; CDR3aa: CSVEDRAGYTF
abundance: few; d_gene: TRBD2; v_gene: TRBV4-3; j_gene: TRBJ2-1; CDR3nt: TGCGCCAGCAGCCAAGGGACTAGCGGGAGCCGCTACAATGAGCAGTTCTTC; CDR3aa: CASSQGTSGSRYNEQFF
abundance: few; d_gene: -; v_gene: TRBV7-9; j_gene: TRBJ2-7; CDR3nt: TGTGCCAGCAGCTCCGCCCGGGGGGAGCAGTACTTC; CDR3aa: CASSSARGEQYF
abundance: -; d_gene: TRBD2; v_gene: TRBV28; j_gene: TRBJ2-5; CDR3nt: TGTGCCAGCAGTCGCCTATCGGGGGGGGAGACCCAGTACTTC; CDR3aa: CASSRLSGGETQYF
abundance: once; d_gene: -; v_gene: TRBV27; j_gene: TRBJ2-3; CDR3nt: TGTGCCAGCCGTCTTTTGGGCGGGAGCACAGATACGCAGTATTTT; CDR3aa: CASRLLGGSTDTQYF
abundance: -; d_gene: -; v_gene: TRBV19; j_gene: TRBJ1-5; CDR3nt: TGTGCCAGTCAAATCCACGAGGTTAATCAGCCCCAGCATTTT; CDR3aa: CASQIHEVNQPQHF
abundance: -; d_gene: -; v_gene: TRBV5-1; j_gene: TRBJ2-7; CDR3nt: TGCGCCAGCAGCTTGCGACCCCAGGGGATAAACGAGCAGTACTTC; CDR3aa: CASSLRPQGINEQYF
abundance: -; d_gene: -; v_gene: TRBV28; j_gene: TRBJ2-7; CDR3nt: TGTGCCAGCAGTCGCTCGGGGGCCTACGAGCAGTACTTC; CDR3aa: CASSRSGAYEQYF
abundance: -; d_gene: TRBD1; v_gene: TRBV2; j_gene: TRBJ2-7; CDR3nt: TGTGCCAGCAAAAGGGGACAGTTACCCTACGAGCAGTACTTC; CDR3aa: CASKRGQLPYEQYF
abundance: -; d_gene: TRBD1; v_gene: TRBV10-2; j_gene: TRBJ2-7; CDR3nt: TGCGCCAGCATCCCGACAGGGACATCCTACGAGCAGTACTTC; CDR3aa: CASIPTGTSYEQYF
abundance: -; d_gene: TRBD1; v_gene: TRBV9; j_gene: TRBJ2-5; CDR3nt: TGTGCCAGCAGCGTAGCTACCGAGGGGGCAGGGGAGACCCAGTACTTC; CDR3aa: CASSVATEGAGETQYF
abundance: -; d_gene: -; v_gene: TRBV6-6; j_gene: TRBJ1-2; CDR3nt: TGTGCCAGCAGCCCGGGAGGGGAAGGCTATGGCTACACCTTC; CDR3aa: CASSPGGEGYGYTF
abundance: few; d_gene: -; v_gene: TRBV9; j_gene: TRBJ2-2; CDR3nt: TGTGCCAGCAGCGTTTTGCAGCGGTCGGGGACCGGGGAGCTGTTTTTT; CDR3aa: CASSVLQRSGTGELFF
abundance: -; d_gene: -; v_gene: TRBV2; j_gene: TRBJ2-1; CDR3nt: TGTGCCAGCCAAGGACAAACCTACAATGAGCAGTTCTTC; CDR3aa: CASQGQTYNEQFF